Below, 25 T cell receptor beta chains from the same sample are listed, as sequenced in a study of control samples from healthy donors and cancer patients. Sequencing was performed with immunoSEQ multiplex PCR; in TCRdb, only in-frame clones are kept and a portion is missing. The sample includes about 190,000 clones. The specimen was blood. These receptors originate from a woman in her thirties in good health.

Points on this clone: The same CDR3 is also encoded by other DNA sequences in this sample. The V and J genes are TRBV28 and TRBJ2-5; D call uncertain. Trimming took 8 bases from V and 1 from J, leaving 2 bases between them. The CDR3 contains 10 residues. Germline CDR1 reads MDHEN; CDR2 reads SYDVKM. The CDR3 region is CASRQETQYF. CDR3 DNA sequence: TGTGCCAGCCGCCAAGAGACCCAGTACTTC.

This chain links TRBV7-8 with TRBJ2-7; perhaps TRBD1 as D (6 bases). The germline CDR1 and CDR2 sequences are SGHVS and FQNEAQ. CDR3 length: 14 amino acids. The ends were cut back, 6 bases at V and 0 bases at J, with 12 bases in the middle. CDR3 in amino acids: CASRFADSSYEQYF. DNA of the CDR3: TGTGCCAGCAGATTCGCGGACAGCTCCTACGAGCAGTACTTC.

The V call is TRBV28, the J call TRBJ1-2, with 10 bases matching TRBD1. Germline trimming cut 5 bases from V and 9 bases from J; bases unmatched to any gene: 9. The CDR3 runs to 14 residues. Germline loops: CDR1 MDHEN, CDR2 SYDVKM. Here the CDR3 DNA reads TGTGCCAGCAGTCGTCGGACAGGGGGTATAAGCTACACCTTC. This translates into CASSRRTGGISYTF.

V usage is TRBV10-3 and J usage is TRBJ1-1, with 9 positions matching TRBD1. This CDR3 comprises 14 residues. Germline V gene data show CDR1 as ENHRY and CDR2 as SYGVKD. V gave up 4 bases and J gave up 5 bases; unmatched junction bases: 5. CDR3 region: CAISGTGDGTEAFF. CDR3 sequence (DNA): TGTGCCATCAGTGGGACAGGGGATGGGACTGAAGCTTTCTTT.

The CDR3 region has the DNA TGTGCCACCAGCACCCTCCTTGACCGCGCTGGGGCCAACGTCCTGACTTTC. Encoded protein: CATSTLLDRAGANVLTF. The V call is TRBV15, the J call TRBJ2-6; D unclear. The length of the CDR3 is 17 residues. Looked up from germline, CDR1 is LNHNV and CDR2 is YYDKDF (reference sequence). With 4 bases removed from V and 2 bases from J, the gap between germline ends came to 15 bases.

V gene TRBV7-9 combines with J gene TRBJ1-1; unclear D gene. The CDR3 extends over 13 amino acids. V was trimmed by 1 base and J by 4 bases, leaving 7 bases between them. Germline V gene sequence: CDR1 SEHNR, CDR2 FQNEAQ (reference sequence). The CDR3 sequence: CASSLVGPTEAFF. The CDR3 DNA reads TGTGCCAGCAGCTTAGTCGGCCCCACTGAAGCTTTCTTT.

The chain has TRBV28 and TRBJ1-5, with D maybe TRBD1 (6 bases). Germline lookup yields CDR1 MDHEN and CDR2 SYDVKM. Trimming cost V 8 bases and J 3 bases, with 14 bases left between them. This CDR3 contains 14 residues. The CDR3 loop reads CASSDSHINQPQHF. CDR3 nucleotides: TGTGCCAGCTCGGACAGTCACATCAATCAGCCCCAGCATTTT.

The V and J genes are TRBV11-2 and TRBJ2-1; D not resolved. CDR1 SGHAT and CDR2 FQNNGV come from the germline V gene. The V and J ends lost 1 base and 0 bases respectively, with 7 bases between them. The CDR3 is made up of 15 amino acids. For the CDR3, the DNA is TGTGCCAGCAGCTTAGCCGCGAACTCCTACAATGAGCAGTTCTTC. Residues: CASSLAANSYNEQFF.

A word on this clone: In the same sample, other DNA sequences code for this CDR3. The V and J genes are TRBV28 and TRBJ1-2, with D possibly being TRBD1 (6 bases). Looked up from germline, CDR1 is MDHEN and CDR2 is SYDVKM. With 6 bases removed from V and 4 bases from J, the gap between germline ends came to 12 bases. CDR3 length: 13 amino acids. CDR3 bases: TGTGCCAGCAGATCCGGACAGCCCTATGGCTACACCTTC. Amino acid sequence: CASRSGQPYGYTF.

The CDR3 loop is CASSPWDRGFSSSYNSPLHF. Here the CDR3 DNA reads TGTGCCAGCTCACCGTGGGACAGGGGTTTTTCGAGCTCCTATAATTCACCCCTCCACTTT. The chain joins TRBV18 to TRBJ1-6; 10 bases line up with TRBD1. The CDR3 is 20 residues long. V shed 3 bases and J 0 bases; nucleotides not matched to a gene: 11. Germline V gene lookup returns CDR1 KGHSH and CDR2 LQKENI. The full variable domain, with the rest looked up from reference TRBV18 and TRBJ1-6, is NAGVMQNPRHLVRRRGQEARLRCSPMKGHSHVYWYRQLPEEGLKFMVYLQKENIIDESGMPKERFSAEFPKEGPSILRIQQVVRGDSAAYFCASSPWDRGFSSSYNSPLHFGNGTRLTVT.

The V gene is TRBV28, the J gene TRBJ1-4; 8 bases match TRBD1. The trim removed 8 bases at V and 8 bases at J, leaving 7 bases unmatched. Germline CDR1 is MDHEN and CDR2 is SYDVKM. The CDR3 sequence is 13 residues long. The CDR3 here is CASQQGVQEKLFF. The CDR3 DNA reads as TGTGCCAGCCAACAGGGGGTTCAGGAAAAACTGTTTTTT.

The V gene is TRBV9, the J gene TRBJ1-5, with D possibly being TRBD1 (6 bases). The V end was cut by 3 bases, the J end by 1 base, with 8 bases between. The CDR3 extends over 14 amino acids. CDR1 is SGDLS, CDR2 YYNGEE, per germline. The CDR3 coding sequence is TGTGCCAGCAGCGATGGACAGAGCAATCAGCCCCAGCATTTT. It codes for CASSDGQSNQPQHF.

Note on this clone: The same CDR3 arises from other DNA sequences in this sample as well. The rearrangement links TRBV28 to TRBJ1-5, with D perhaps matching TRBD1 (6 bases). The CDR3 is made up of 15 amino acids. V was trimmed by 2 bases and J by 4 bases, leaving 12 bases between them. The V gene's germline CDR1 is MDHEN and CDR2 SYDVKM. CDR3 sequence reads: CASSLAGARNQPQHF. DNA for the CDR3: TGTGCCAGCAGTTTAGCAGGGGCGCGGAATCAGCCCCAGCATTTT.

DNA of the CDR3: TGTGCCAGCAGCGTAGACGGGGAGCCCCCTGAAGCTTTCTTT. Amino acid sequence: CASSVDGEPPEAFF. The chain carries TRBV9 and TRBJ1-1; D is unresolved. V gave up 0 bases and J gave up 6 bases, with 12 bases separating them. Per germline, CDR1 SGDLS and CDR2 YYNGEE. The CDR3 totals 14 residues.

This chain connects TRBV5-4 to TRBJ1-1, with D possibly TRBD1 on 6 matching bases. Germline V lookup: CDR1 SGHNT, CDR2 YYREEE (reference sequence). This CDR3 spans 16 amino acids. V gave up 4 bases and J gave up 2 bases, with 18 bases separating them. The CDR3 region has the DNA TGTGCCAGCAGCCCCGGACAGTCCCTTTATAACACTGAAGCTTTCTTT. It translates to CASSPGQSLYNTEAFF.

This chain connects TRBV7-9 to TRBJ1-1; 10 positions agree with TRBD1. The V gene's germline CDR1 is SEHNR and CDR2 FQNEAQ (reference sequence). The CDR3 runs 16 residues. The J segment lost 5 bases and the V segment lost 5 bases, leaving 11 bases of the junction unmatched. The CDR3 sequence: CASSPGSGQGDTEAFF. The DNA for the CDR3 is TGTGCCAGCAGCCCGGGGTCCGGACAGGGGGATACTGAAGCTTTCTTT.

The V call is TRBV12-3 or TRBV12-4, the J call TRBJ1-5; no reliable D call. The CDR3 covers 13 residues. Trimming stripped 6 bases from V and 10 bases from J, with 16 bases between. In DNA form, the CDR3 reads TGTGCCAGCAGCCCGGCCTTTGGGAGTCCCCAGCATTTT. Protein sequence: CASSPAFGSPQHF.

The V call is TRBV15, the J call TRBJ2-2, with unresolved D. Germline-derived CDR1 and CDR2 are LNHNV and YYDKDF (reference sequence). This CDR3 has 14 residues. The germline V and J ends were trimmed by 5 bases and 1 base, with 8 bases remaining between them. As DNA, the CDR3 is TGTGCCACCAGCGGTCGAATGAACACCGGGGAGCTGTTTTTT. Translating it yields CATSGRMNTGELFF.

This chain's CDR3 is CASSFGAYEQYF. The CDR3 region has the DNA TGTGCCAGCAGCTTCGGGGCCTACGAGCAGTACTTC. This chain links TRBV11-2 with TRBJ2-7; the D gene is possibly TRBD2 (5 bases). CDR1 and CDR2 from the germline V gene are SGHAT and FQNNGV. V was shortened by 3 bases and J by 2 bases, with 5 bases between the two germline ends. CDR3 length: 12 residues.

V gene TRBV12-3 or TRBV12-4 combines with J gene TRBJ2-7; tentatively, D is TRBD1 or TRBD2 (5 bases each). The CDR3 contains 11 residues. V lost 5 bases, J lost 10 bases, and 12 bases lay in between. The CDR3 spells CASSLGTLQYF. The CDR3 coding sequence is TGTGCCAGCAGTCTTGGGACCCTCCAGTACTTC.

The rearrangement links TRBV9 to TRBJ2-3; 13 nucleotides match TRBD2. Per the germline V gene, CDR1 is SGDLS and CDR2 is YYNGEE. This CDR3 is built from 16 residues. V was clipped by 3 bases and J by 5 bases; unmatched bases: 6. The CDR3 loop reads CASSAGLAGAQDTQYF. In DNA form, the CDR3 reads TGTGCCAGCAGCGCCGGACTAGCGGGAGCCCAAGATACGCAGTATTTT. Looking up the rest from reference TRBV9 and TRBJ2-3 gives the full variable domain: DSGVTQTPKHLITATGQRVTLRCSPRSGDLSVYWYQQSLDQGLQFLIQYYNGEERAKGNILERFSAQQFPDLHSELNLSSLELGDSALYFCASSAGLAGAQDTQYFGPGTRLTVL.

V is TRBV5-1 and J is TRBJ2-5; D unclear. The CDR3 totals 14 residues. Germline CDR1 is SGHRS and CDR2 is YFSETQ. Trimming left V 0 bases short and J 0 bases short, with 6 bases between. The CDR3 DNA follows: TGCGCCAGCAGCTTGGGCAGCCACCAAGAGACCCAGTACTTC. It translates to CASSLGSHQETQYF.

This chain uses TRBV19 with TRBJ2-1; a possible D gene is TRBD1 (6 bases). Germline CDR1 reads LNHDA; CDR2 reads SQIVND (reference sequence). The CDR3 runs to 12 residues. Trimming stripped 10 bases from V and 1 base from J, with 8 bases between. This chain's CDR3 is CATRGSYNEQFF. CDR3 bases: TGTGCCACCAGGGGATCCTACAATGAGCAGTTCTTC.

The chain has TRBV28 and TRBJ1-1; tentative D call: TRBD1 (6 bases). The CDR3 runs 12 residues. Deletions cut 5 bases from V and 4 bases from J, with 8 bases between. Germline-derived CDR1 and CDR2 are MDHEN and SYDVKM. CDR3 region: CASSTGSTEAFF. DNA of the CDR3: TGTGCCAGCAGTACAGGGAGCACTGAAGCTTTCTTT.

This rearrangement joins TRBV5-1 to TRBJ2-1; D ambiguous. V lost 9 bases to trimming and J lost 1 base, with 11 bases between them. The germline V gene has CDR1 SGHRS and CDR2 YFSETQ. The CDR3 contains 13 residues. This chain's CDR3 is CATRTESYNEQFF. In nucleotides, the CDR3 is TGCGCCACGCGAACGGAGTCCTACAATGAGCAGTTCTTC. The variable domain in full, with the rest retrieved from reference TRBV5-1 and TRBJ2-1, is KAGVTQTPRYLIKTRGQQVTLSCSPISGHRSVSWYQQTPGQGLQFLFEYFSETQRNKGNFPGRFSGRQFSNSRSEMNVSTLELGDSALYLCATRTESYNEQFFGPGTRLTVL.